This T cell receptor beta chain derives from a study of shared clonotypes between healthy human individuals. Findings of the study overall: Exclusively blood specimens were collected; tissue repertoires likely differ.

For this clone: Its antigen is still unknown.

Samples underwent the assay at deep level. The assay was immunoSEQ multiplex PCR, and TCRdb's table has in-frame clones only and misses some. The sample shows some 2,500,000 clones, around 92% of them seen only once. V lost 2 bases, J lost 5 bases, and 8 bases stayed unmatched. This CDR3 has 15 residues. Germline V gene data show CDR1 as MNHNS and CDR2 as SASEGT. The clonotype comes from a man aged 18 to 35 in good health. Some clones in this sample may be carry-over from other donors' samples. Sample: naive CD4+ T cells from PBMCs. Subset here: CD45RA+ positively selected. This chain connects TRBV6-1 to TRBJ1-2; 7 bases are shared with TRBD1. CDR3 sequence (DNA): TGTGCCAGCAGTGAACAGACAGGGCCAAGGTATGGCTACACCTTC. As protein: CASSEQTGPRYGYTF.